The entry that follows covers one TCR beta chain sequence. It lacks a known antigen. Within one base of it there is no much larger clone, and no base qualities were kept. This record comes from a study of blood T cell repertoires in COVID-19 (dated by TCRdb to between 2020 and 2021). In the study overall: Collaborator samples came from the United States, Italy and Spain and covered acute and convalescent phases of COVID-19. The material from the prospective study consisted of cDNA or gDNA derived from T cells, B-cell-depleted T cells, or PBMCs. HLA class I and class II types, where available, came from metadata supplied by the sample provider rather than from assay-based typing. The dataset comprised deeply sampled blood TCRbeta repertoires from subjects exposed to, actively infected with, or recovered from COVID-19. The repertoires were released in a freely available public database meant as a resource for research on the immune response to SARS-CoV-2. Samples came from the ongoing ImmuneRACE study (first 160 participants) plus 1,254 subjects from 6 global collaborators. The sample metadata nearly always contained a de-identified subject ID, COVID-19 status, age in years and sex. Study-level results and caveats: The amount of clinical and demographic metadata varied by source and participant and was provided uncurated.

Relative to germline, V is missing 4 bases and J is missing 2 bases, with 7 bases of the junction outside any gene match. Including cysteine and phenylalanine, the CDR3 has 15 amino acids. CDR3 DNA only is kept here, 45 bases in frame from base 1. The germline V gene (reference sequence) provides CDR1 SGHNT and CDR2 YYREEE. TCRbeta CDR3 regions were amplified from genomic DNA by means of the immunoSEQ Assay, a bias-controlled multiplex PCR. The paper's data handling went like this. The number of nucleated cells in each sample was estimated by amplification of reference gene primers within the assay. To quantify the absolute abundance of each unique TCRbeta CDR3 rearrangement, sequence reads were collapsed and filtered. Productive Simpson clonality was computed per sample as the square root of Simpson's diversity index over productive rearrangements. TCRdb took this table from immuneACCESS and kept in-frame rearrangements with V and J called. Such tables lack part of the clones; where checked against another copy, unresolved V genes explain under half of the gap, and the rest is unexplained. V, J and clone size are taken as reported in that table, and D and trimming were inferred from the DNA itself. For this sample there are 200,000 to 250,000 clones; approximately 84% appear just once. 2.9% of the sample comes from the top ten.

Another Seattle source contributed samples from volunteer blood donors who had recovered from COVID-19. Collaborating institutions collected whole blood in K2EDTA tubes following their own protocols. For TCRbeta analysis, collaborators shipped samples in one of three forms: frozen whole blood, isolated PBMCs, or DNA extracted from either of those sample types. The sequenced sample was peripheral blood. This receptor chain uses TRBV5-4 and TRBJ2-7; 9 central bases correspond to TRBD1. This TCR was sampled from a man aged 50-60 years who had recovered from COVID-19. The sequenced DNA is TGTGCCAGCAGCGGCGGGGGACAGGGACCCTACGAGCAGTACTTC. Its protein is CASSGGGQGPYEQYF.